One and the same sample provided the 5 T cell receptor beta chains below, sequenced in a study of metastatic and nonmetastatic thyroid tumors. TCRdb reanalyzed the PCR reads via MiXCR. The sample consists of 30,000 to 35,000 clones, 15% to 20% of them appearing once. Not a single patient had been given any form of treatment at any point before undergoing thyroid surgery. Material: blood. The receptor set was obtained from a female donor with papillary thyroid cancer or a benign thyroid nodule (not recorded which). Some clones in this sample may be carry-over from other donors' samples.

This clone was recorded many times. V and J are TRBV18 and TRBJ2-4, with TRBD1 matching 8 bases. The V gene end was trimmed by 4 bases and the J gene end by 6 bases; junction bases not matched to a gene: 5. The CDR3 has 14 residues. Germline CDR1 reads KGHSH; CDR2 reads LQKENI. The CDR3 loop is CASSRGQGLNIQYF. CDR3 in DNA: TGTGCCAGCTCACGAGGACAGGGTTTAAACATTCAGTACTTC.

This clone was recorded many times. The chain recombines TRBV3-1 with TRBJ2-4; 8 bases fit TRBD2. Germline loops: CDR1 LGHDT, CDR2 YNNKEL (reference sequence). Trimming removed 2 bases from V and 6 bases from J; junction bases left unmatched: 3. The CDR3 is made up of 14 amino acids. The DNA for the CDR3 is TGTGCCAGCAGCCAAACTAGCGGCCCAAACATTCAGTACTTC. The encoded protein is CASSQTSGPNIQYF.

This clone was seen at least ten times. V and J are TRBV7-9 and TRBJ1-6; TRBD1 might be the D (5 bases). Trimming left V 5 bases short and J 10 bases short, with 18 bases between. Germline CDR1 and CDR2: SEHNR and FQNEAQ (reference sequence). This CDR3 spans 15 amino acids. This CDR3 reads CASSRTDLRQSPLHF. CDR3 bases: TGTGCCAGCAGCCGGACGGATTTAAGACAGTCACCCCTCCACTTT.

This clone was recorded many times. This chain joins TRBV20-1 and TRBJ2-3; 8 positions agree with TRBD2. V was clipped by 5 bases and J by 4 bases; unmatched bases: 5. Germline CDR1 and CDR2: DFQATT and SNEGSKA (reference sequence). CDR3 length: 13 residues. The CDR3 reads CSARREGADTQYF. The CDR3 nucleotides are TGCAGTGCTCGCCGGGAGGGAGCAGATACGCAGTATTTT.

This clone was counted at least ten times. The rearrangement uses TRBV6-4 and TRBJ1-5, with D uncertain. The CDR3 has 20 residues. The germline gives CDR1 MRHNA, CDR2 SNTAGT. V was pared by 4 bases and J by 0 bases, with 25 bases between. The CDR3 coding sequence is TGTGCCAGCAGTGCCTCCCCCCCGGACGAAGCTTGGGATAGCAATCAGCCCCAGCATTTT. Translated: CASSASPPDEAWDSNQPQHF.